Here is one TCR beta chain with its context. This sample is drawn from a study of blood T cell repertoires in COVID-19. Germline CDR1 is MNHEY and CDR2 is SVGAGI. Trimming pared 6 bases from V and 5 bases from J, leaving 20 bases between. CDR3 length: 15 residues. The repertoire was sequenced with immunoSEQ multiplex PCR; TCRdb's copy has only in-frame clones and lacks some. Here the sample spans 350,000 or so clones, more than 75% being singletons. This sequence originates from a woman aged 25 to 45 with COVID-19, enrolled during active disease. This chain connects TRBV6-5 to TRBJ2-7; D is perhaps TRBD2 (6 bases). Sequencing was carried out using peripheral blood. This chain's CDR3 is CASSPFRAGPHEQYF. In nucleotides, the CDR3 is TGTGCCAGCAGCCCCTTTAGGGCGGGACCCCACGAGCAGTACTTC.